This TCR beta chain was identified during a study of blood T cell repertoires in COVID-19. Clones were sequenced by immunoSEQ multiplex PCR, and TCRdb holds only the in-frame ones, with some missing. Of 90,000 to 140,000 clones in the sample, 82% were seen once. This clone was detected a few times. The CDR3 runs 14 residues. Trimming cost V 0 bases and J 6 bases, with 9 bases left between them. Per germline, CDR1 LGHNA and CDR2 YNFKEQ. The chain joins TRBV4-2 to TRBJ2-4; D may be TRBD2 (5 bases). The sample consisted of peripheral blood. The clonotype comes from an elderly woman with acute or convalescent COVID-19. CDR3 region: CASSQEAGRNIQYF. DNA for the CDR3: TGTGCCAGCAGCCAAGAGGCGGGTAGAAACATTCAGTACTTC.